One T cell receptor beta chain is described in this entry. CDR3 length: 17 amino acids. The germline V gene has CDR1 LGHNA and CDR2 YSLEER. Trimming took 0 bases from V and 1 from J; bases not matched to a gene: 6. The data originate from a study of fetal regulatory T cell absence and autoimmunity. Assay: immunoSEQ multiplex PCR; the TCRdb copy retains only in-frame clones and omits some. The profile covers 85,000 to 100,000 clones, with about 78% appearing a single time and roughly 2% taken by the ten largest. V usage is TRBV4-3 and J usage is TRBJ2-3; TRBD2 agrees at 8 bases. The specimen sequenced was pancreas tissue. The clonotype originates from a male donor with IPEX syndrome. Here the CDR3 reads CASSQESDSGGTDTQYF. The CDR3 DNA sequence: TGCGCCAGCAGCCAAGAGAGTGATAGCGGGGGCACAGATACGCAGTATTTT.